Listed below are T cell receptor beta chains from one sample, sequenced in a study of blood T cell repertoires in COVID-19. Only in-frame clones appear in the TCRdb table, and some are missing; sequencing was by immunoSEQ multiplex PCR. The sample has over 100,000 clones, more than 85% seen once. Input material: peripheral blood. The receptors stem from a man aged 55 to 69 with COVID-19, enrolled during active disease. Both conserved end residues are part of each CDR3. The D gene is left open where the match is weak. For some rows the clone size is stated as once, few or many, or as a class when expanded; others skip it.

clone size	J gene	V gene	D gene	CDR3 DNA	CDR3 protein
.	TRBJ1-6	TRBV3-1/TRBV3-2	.	TGTGCCAGCAGCCCAGAGACCGGACGGAGGGCACCCCTCCACTTT	CASSPETGRRAPLHF
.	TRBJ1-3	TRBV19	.	TGTGCCAGTAGGACTGGGTCCGGAAACACCATATATTTT	CASRTGSGNTIYF
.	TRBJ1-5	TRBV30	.	TGTGCCTGCAGGGACTCGCGGGATCAGCCCCAGCATTTT	CACRDSRDQPQHF
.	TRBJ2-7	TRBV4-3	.	TGCGCCAGCAGCCAAGAATCAAGACAGGCTGCCTACGAGCAGTACTTC	CASSQESRQAAYEQYF
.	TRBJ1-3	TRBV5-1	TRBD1	TGCGCCAGCAGCTTGAGGACAGGGGCTGGAAACACCATATATTTT	CASSLRTGAGNTIYF
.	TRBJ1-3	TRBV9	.	TGTGCCAGCAGCGTAGTTACGGAGGGCACCATATATTTT	CASSVVTEGTIYF
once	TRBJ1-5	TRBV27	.	TGTGCCAGCAGTTTGGACAATAGCAATCAGCCCCAGCATTTT	CASSLDNSNQPQHF
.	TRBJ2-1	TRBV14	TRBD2	TGTGCCAGCAGCCAAGATGCGCGACTAGCGGGGGGGCACTACAATGAGCAGTTCTTC	CASSQDARLAGGHYNEQFF
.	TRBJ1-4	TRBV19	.	TGTGCCAGTAGCCCCGGGATTAATGAAAAACTGTTTTTT	CASSPGINEKLFF
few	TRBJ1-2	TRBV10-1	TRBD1	TGCGCCAGCAGTGGGACAGGGAAAGGATATGGCTACACCTTC	CASSGTGKGYGYTF
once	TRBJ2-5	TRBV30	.	TGTGCCTGGAGTATAGCCCCGCGGGAGACCCAGTACTTC	CAWSIAPRETQYF